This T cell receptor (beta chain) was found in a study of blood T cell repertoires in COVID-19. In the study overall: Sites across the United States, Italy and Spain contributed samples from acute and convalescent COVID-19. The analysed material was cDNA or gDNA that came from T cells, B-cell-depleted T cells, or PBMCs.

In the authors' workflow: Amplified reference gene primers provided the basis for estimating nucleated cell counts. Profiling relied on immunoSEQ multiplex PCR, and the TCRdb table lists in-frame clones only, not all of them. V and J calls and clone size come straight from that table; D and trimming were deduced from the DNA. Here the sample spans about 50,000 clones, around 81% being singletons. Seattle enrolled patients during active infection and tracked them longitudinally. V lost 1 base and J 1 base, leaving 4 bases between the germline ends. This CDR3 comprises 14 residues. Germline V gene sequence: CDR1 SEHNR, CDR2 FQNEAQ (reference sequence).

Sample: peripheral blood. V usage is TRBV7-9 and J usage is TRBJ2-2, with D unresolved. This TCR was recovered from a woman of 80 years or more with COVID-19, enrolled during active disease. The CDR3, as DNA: TGTGCCAGCAGCTTAGTTCAGAACACCGGGGAGCTGTTTTTT. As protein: CASSLVQNTGELFF. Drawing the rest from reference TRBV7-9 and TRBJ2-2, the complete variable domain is DTGVSQNPRHKITKRGQNVTFRCDPISEHNRLYWYRQTLGQGPEFLTYFQNEAQLEKSRLLSDRFSAERPKGSFSTLEIQRTEQGDSAMYLCASSLVQNTGELFFGEGSRLTVL.